Sequencing of this T cell receptor beta chain was carried out in a study of shared clonotypes between healthy human individuals. The CDR3 totals 12 residues. Germline CDR1 reads SGHVS; CDR2 reads FQNEAQ. Trimming pared 5 bases from V and 7 bases from J, leaving 12 bases between. Researchers reported that CD8 memory united CD45RO+ cells with CCR7-negative CD45RA+ TemRA cells. On this clone itself: The antigen is not known.

Using immunoSEQ multiplex PCR, the repertoire was profiled, and TCRdb retains in-frame clones only, with some absent. Here the sample spans around 100,000 clones, 55% to 80% being singletons. Study results and limitations: Larger estimated richness was generally seen in naive subsets than in memory subsets. The genetic and exposure-history diversity represented was limited by few donors.

Material: memory CD8+ T cells sorted from blood. Sample subset: CD45RO+ cells pooled with CCR7-negative TemRA cells. This clonotype originated in a woman in her twenties or thirties in good health. The V gene is TRBV7-8, the J gene TRBJ2-7, with D perhaps being TRBD1 or TRBD2 (5 bases each). CDR3 residues: CASSELGVEQYF. CDR3 sequence (DNA): TGTGCCAGCAGCGAACTAGGGGTGGAGCAGTACTTC.